This T cell receptor beta chain is drawn from a study of T-cell memory formation after mild COVID-19. Study information: Clusters of TCRs were largely donor specific.

TCRdb fed the 5' RACE reads into MiXCR, producing one record per CDR3 protein. The table includes 100,000 to 150,000 distinct CDR3 sequences, around 15% detected once. CDR1 is LGHDT, CDR2 YNNKEL, per germline (reference sequence). The V segment lost 3 bases and the J segment 10 bases; nucleotides outside the gene matches: 7. This CDR3 has 14 residues. This clonotype was recorded only once. The specimen was PBMCs or a T cell subset sorted from them (not recorded which). This chain connects TRBV3-1 to TRBJ1-1; 11 bases map to TRBD1. This sequence originates from a man aged 18-30 years who had mild COVID-19 (a few samples of this study predate the infection). Cell type and time point are not known. CDR3 sequence reads: CASSHQDRGLGAFF. The DNA of the CDR3 is TGTGCCAGCAGCCATCAGGACAGGGGGCTGGGAGCTTTCTTT.